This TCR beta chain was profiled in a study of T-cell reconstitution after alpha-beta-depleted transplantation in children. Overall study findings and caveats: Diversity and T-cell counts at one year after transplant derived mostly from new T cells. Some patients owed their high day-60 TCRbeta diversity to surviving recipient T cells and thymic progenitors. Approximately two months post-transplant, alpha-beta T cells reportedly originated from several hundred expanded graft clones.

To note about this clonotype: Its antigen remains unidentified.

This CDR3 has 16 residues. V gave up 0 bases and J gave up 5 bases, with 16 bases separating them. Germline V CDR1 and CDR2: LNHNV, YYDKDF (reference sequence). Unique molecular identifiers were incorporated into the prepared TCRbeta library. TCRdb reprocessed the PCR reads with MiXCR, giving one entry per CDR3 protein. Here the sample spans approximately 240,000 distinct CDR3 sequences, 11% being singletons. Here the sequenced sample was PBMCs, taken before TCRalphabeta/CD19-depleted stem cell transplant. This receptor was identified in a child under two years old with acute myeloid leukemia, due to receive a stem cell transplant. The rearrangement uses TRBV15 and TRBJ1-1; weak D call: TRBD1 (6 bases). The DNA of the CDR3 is TGTGCCACCAGCAGAGATAGGGCTAGGGGGGGGACTGAAGCTTTCTTT. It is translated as CATSRDRARGGTEAFF.